The next 17 T cell receptor beta chains were all read from a single sample in a study of blood T cell repertoires in COVID-19. Assay: immunoSEQ multiplex PCR; the TCRdb copy retains only in-frame clones and omits some. The sample lists 85,000 to 100,000 clones, around 88% occurring once. Sequenced material: peripheral blood. Source of these receptors: a man aged 45-65 years with COVID-19, enrolled during active disease.

The V and J genes are TRBV10-1 and TRBJ1-1; 10 bases are shared with TRBD1. The CDR3 consists of 13 residues. Germline V lookup: CDR1 WNHNN, CDR2 SYGVQD (reference sequence). Trimming removed 10 bases from V and 5 bases from J; junction bases left unmatched: 7. CDR3 in amino acids: CATRQGARTEAFF. In DNA form, the CDR3 reads TGCGCCACGAGACAGGGGGCTCGGACTGAAGCTTTCTTT.

V and J are TRBV7-2 and TRBJ2-2; the D is unclear. V lost 1 base, J lost 3 bases, and 9 bases lay in between. CDR3 length equals 15 residues. Germline V gene lookup returns CDR1 SGHTA and CDR2 FQGNSA. CDR3 nucleotides: TGTGCCAGCAGCTTAGATAGCAGATACACCGGGGAGCTGTTTTTT. It codes for CASSLDSRYTGELFF.

This chain joins TRBV7-9 and TRBJ1-1; D is uncertain. The CDR3 extends over 14 amino acids. Trimming took off 3 bases at V and 1 base at J, with 9 bases between the two ends. Germline V gene data show CDR1 as SEHNR and CDR2 as FQNEAQ (reference sequence). CDR3 region: CASSLEGGNTEAFF. For the CDR3, the DNA is TGTGCCAGCAGCTTGGAGGGTGGGAACACTGAAGCTTTCTTT.

The gene calls are TRBV18 and TRBJ2-2, with a weak D call TRBD1 (5 bases). With 2 bases removed from V and 6 bases from J, the gap between germline ends came to 13 bases. This CDR3 comprises 15 residues. Germline-derived CDR1 and CDR2 are KGHSH and LQKENI. The CDR3 DNA sequence: TGTGCCAGCTCACCAGCACTGGTAGGGGCCGGGGAGCTGTTTTTT. Protein sequence: CASSPALVGAGELFF.

The chain recombines TRBV5-5 with TRBJ1-5; 7 nucleotides line up with TRBD1. The CDR3 length is 15 residues. CDR1 is SGHKS, CDR2 YYEKEE, per germline (reference sequence). J lost 3 bases, V lost 4 bases, and 7 bases had no gene match. The CDR3 spells CASSLQGWDNQPQHF. CDR3 in DNA: TGTGCCAGCAGCCTACAGGGGTGGGACAATCAGCCCCAGCATTTT.

V is TRBV6-2 or TRBV6-3 and J is TRBJ2-3, with D unclear. The CDR3 sequence is 15 residues long. V was cut by 2 bases and J by 3 bases, with 12 bases left in between. Germline loops: CDR1 MNHEY, CDR2 SVGEGT. The chain's CDR3 is CASSYGAYWTDTQYF. DNA for the CDR3: TGTGCCAGCAGTTACGGAGCGTATTGGACAGATACGCAGTATTTT.

The gene calls are TRBV5-8 and TRBJ2-2; D not resolved. The CDR3 runs to 14 residues. Germline V CDR1 and CDR2: SGHTS, YDEGEE. V shed 2 bases and J shed 1 base, with 6 bases lying between them. CDR3 coding DNA: TGTGCCAGCAGCTTCGCGCTGAACACCGGGGAGCTGTTTTTT. Its protein product is CASSFALNTGELFF.

V and J are TRBV5-1 and TRBJ2-2; TRBD2 agrees at 10 bases. Germline assignment: CDR1 SGHRS and CDR2 YFSETQ. V was clipped by 2 bases and J by 0 bases; unmatched bases: 1. The CDR3 runs 16 residues. The CDR3 DNA reads as TGCGCCAGCAGCTTAACTAGCGGGGCGAACACCGGGGAGCTGTTTTTT. This encodes CASSLTSGANTGELFF.

This clone occurred once. V gene TRBV6-5 combines with J gene TRBJ1-2, with D maybe TRBD1 (6 bases). The CDR3 sequence is 13 residues long. The germline V and J ends were trimmed by 2 bases and 4 bases, with 8 bases remaining between them. Germline V gene data show CDR1 as MNHEY and CDR2 as SVGAGI. The CDR3 protein is CASSYGQIYGYTF. DNA for the CDR3: TGTGCCAGCAGTTACGGACAGATCTATGGCTACACCTTC.

V usage is TRBV7-3 and J usage is TRBJ2-5; D is undetermined. Germline-derived CDR1 and CDR2 are SGHTA and FQGTGA. The CDR3 is 14 residues long. Trimming stripped 2 bases from V and 3 bases from J, with 10 bases between. CDR3 in DNA: TGTGCCAGCAGCTTAGATGAGGCAGAAGAGACCCAGTACTTC. This translates into CASSLDEAEETQYF.

The V call is TRBV19, the J call TRBJ1-2, with a possible D match to TRBD1 (6 bases). Germline lookup yields CDR1 LNHDA and CDR2 SQIVND (reference sequence). The CDR3 runs to 17 residues. V dropped 10 bases and J dropped 3 bases, with 27 bases sitting between them. For the CDR3, the DNA is TGTGCCACCAACCAGGGGCGCGAAGATACTAGTCACTATGGCTACACCTTC. Its translation: CATNQGREDTSHYGYTF.

V gene TRBV13 combines with J gene TRBJ1-6; tentative D call: TRBD1 (6 bases). Germline-derived CDR1 and CDR2 are PRHDT and FYEKMQ (reference sequence). V dropped 1 base and J dropped 10 bases, with 11 bases sitting between them. The CDR3 is made up of 14 amino acids. CDR3 protein: CASSLDRVHSPLHF. CDR3 nucleotides: TGTGCCAGCAGCTTAGACAGGGTCCACTCACCCCTCCACTTT. Full variable domain (rest looked up from reference TRBV13 and TRBJ1-6): AAGVIQSPRHLIKEKRETATLKCYPIPRHDTVYWYQQGPGQDPQFLISFYEKMQSDKGSIPDRFSAQQFSDYHSELNMSSLELGDSALYFCASSLDRVHSPLHFGNGTRLTVT.

The J gene is TRBJ2-5, the V gene TRBV5-4; TRBD2 might be the D (6 bases). The germline V gene has CDR1 SGHNT and CDR2 YYREEE (reference sequence). This CDR3 is 16 amino acids long. The V end lost 0 bases, the J end lost 2 bases, and 14 bases lay between the germline ends. CDR3 nucleotides: TGTGCCAGCAGCTTGGGGCGGTCTAGCGCTCAAGAGACCCAGTACTTC. Protein sequence: CASSLGRSSAQETQYF. Supplemented by reference TRBV5-4 and TRBJ2-5, the full variable domain reads ETGVTQSPTHLIKTRGQQVTLRCSSQSGHNTVSWYQQALGQGPQFIFQYYREEENGRGNFPPRFSGLQFPNYSSELNVNALELDDSALYLCASSLGRSSAQETQYFGPGTRLLVL.

The V gene is TRBV4-1, the J gene TRBJ1-2; TRBD1 matches at 7 bases. The V gene end was trimmed by 8 bases and the J gene end by 3 bases; junction bases not matched to a gene: 15. This CDR3 spans 16 amino acids. The V gene's germline CDR1 is MGHRA and CDR2 YSYEKL. The CDR3 is CASRLGQVGNDYGYTF. CDR3 bases: TGCGCCAGCCGATTAGGACAGGTTGGGAACGACTATGGCTACACCTTC.

The chain is built from TRBV24-1 and TRBJ2-7; tentatively, D is TRBD1 (6 bases). The CDR3 length is 12 residues. Germline-derived CDR1 and CDR2 are KGHDR and SFDVKD. Trimming removed 4 bases from V and 7 bases from J, with 10 bases in between. The DNA of the CDR3 is TGTGCCACCAGTGACCTGAGGGGGGAGCAGTACTTC. Its translation: CATSDLRGEQYF.

V is TRBV7-9 and J is TRBJ1-3, with D maybe TRBD1 (5 bases). There are 16 residues in the CDR3. Looked up from germline, CDR1 is SEHNR and CDR2 is FQNEAQ (reference sequence). Trimming removed 5 bases from V and 1 base from J, with 15 bases in between. The CDR3 DNA sequence: TGTGCCAGCAGCAGATTTAGGGGTGTTTCTGGAAACACCATATATTTT. It codes for CASSRFRGVSGNTIYF.

The chain carries TRBV7-8 and TRBJ2-2, with TRBD2 as a possible D gene (6 bases). CDR1 is SGHVS, CDR2 FQNEAQ, per germline. V lost 5 bases and J 0 bases, leaving 10 bases between the germline ends. The CDR3 totals 15 residues. This CDR3 reads CASSARDSNTGELFF. CDR3 in DNA: TGTGCCAGCAGCGCCCGGGACTCGAACACCGGGGAGCTGTTTTTT. Combining the CDR3 with reference TRBV7-8 and TRBJ2-2 gives the whole variable domain GAGVSQSPRYKVAKRGQDVALRCDPISGHVSLFWYQQALGQGPEFLTYFQNEAQLDKSGLPSDRFFAERPEGSVSTLKIQRTQQEDSAVYLCASSARDSNTGELFFGEGSRLTVL.